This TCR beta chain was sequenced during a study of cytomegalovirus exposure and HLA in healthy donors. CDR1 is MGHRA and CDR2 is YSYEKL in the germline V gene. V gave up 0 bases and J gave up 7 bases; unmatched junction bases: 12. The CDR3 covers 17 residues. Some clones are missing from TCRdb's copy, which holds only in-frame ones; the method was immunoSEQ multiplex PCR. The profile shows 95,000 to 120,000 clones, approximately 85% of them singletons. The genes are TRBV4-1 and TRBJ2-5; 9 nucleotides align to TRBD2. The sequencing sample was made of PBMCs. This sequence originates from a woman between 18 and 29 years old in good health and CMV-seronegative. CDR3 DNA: TGCGCCAGCAGCCAAGATCGGGTAGCGGGGGAGAGTTGGACCCAGTACTTC. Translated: CASSQDRVAGESWTQYF.